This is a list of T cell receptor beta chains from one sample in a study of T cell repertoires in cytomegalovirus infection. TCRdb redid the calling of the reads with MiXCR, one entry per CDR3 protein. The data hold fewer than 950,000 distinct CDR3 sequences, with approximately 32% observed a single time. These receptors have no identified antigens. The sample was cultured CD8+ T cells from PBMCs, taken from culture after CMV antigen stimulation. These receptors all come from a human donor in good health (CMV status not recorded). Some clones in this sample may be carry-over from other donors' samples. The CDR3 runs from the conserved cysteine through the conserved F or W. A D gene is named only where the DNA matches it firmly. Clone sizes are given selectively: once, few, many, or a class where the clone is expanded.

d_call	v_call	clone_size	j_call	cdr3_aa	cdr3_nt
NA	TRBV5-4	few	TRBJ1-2	CASSLISGTSWEDYGYTF	TGTGCCAGCAGCCTGATAAGCGGGACATCATGGGAGGACTATGGCTACACCTTC
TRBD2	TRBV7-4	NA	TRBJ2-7	CASSSTSGGLYEQYF	TGTGCCAGCAGCTCGACGAGCGGGGGGTTGTACGAGCAGTACTTC
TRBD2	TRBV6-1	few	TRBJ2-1	CASSKRGSGGYNEQFF	TGTGCCAGCAGTAAAAGGGGTAGCGGGGGGTACAATGAGCAGTTCTTC
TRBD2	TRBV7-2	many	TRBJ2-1	CASSLGAGPSYNEQFF	TGTGCCAGCAGCTTAGGAGCGGGGCCCTCCTACAATGAGCAGTTCTTC
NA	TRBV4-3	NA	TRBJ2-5	CASSQWSSETQYF	TGCGCCAGCAGCCAATGGTCGTCGGAGACCCAGTACTTC
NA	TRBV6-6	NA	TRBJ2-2	CASSYSNLAGELFF	TGTGCCAGCAGTTACTCGAATTTAGCCGGGGAGCTGTTTTTT
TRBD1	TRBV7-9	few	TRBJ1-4	CASSLDHRGPTEKLFF	TGTGCCAGCAGCTTAGACCACAGGGGGCCAACGGAAAAACTGTTTTTT
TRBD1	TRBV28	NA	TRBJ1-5	CASSFWTGGATGNQPQHF	TGTGCCAGCAGTTTCTGGACAGGGGGCGCGACGGGCAATCAGCCCCAGCATTTT
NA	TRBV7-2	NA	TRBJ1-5	CASSLLDRSNQPQHF	TGTGCCAGCAGCCTTCTAGACAGAAGCAATCAGCCCCAGCATTTT
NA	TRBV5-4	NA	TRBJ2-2	CATSSTGELFF	TGTGCCACCTCGAGCACCGGGGAGCTGTTTTTT
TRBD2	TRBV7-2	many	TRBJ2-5	CASSSFPQRGVLETQYF	TGTGCCAGCAGCTCTTTTCCTCAGCGGGGGGTTCTGGAGACCCAGTACTTC
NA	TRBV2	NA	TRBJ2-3	CASSDPRPDTQYF	TGTGCCAGCAGTGATCCGCGACCCGATACGCAGTATTTT
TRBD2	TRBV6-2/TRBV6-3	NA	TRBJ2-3	CASKNPGGNTDTQYF	TGTGCCAGCAAGAACCCGGGGGGAAACACAGATACGCAGTATTTT
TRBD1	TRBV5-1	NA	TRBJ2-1	CASSLAVTGYDEQFF	TGCGCCAGCAGCTTGGCGGTGACAGGGTACGATGAGCAGTTCTTC
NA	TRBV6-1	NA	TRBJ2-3	CASSEQGTDTQYF	TGTGCCAGCAGTGAGCAGGGAACAGATACGCAGTATTTT
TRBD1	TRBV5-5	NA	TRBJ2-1	CASSLFSTTAAGTGAYNEQFF	TGTGCCAGCAGCTTGTTTAGTACAACCGCAGCCGGGACAGGGGCATACAATGAGCAGTTCTTC
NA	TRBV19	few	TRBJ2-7	CASSIVAGIVHEQYF	TGTGCCAGTAGTATAGTCGCAGGGATAGTCCACGAGCAGTACTTC
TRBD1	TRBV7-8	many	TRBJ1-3	CASSLGQGSGNTIYF	TGTGCCAGCAGCCTCGGACAGGGGTCTGGAAACACCATATATTTT
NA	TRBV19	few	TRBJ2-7	CASSIAGGQAYEQYF	TGTGCCAGTAGTATAGCCGGAGGGCAAGCGTACGAGCAGTACTTC
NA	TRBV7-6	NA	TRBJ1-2	CASSLGFDNYGYTF	TGTGCCAGCAGCTTAGGTTTCGATAACTATGGCTACACCTTC
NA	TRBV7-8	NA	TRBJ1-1	CASSLAPGSGTEAFF	TGTGCCAGCAGCTTAGCACCGGGATCGGGAACTGAAGCTTTCTTT
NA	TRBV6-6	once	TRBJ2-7	CASSYGPGDEQYF	TGTGCCAGCAGTTACGGTCCGGGTGACGAGCAGTACTTC
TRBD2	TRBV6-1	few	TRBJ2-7	CASSEDRTSFYYEQYF	TGTGCCAGCAGTGAAGACCGGACTAGCTTTTACTACGAGCAGTACTTC
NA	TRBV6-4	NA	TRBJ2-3	CASSDSYDTDTQYF	TGTGCCAGCAGTGACTCCTATGACACAGATACGCAGTATTTT
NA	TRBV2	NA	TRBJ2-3	CASSGQAGSTDTQYF	TGTGCCAGCAGTGGACAGGCGGGAAGCACAGATACGCAGTATTTT
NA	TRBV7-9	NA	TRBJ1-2	CASSASIRGRGYGYTF	TGTGCCAGCAGCGCATCTATCAGGGGCAGGGGCTATGGCTACACCTTC
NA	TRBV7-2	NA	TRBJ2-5	CASSFWGGGETQYF	TGTGCCAGCAGCTTCTGGGGGGGCGGTGAGACCCAGTACTTC
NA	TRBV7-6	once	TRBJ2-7	CTSSLGSGTFPPDEQYF	TGTACCAGCAGCTTGGGGTCCGGGACCTTCCCTCCCGACGAGCAGTACTTC
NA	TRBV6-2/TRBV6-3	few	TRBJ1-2	CASSAYQTKLSYTF	TGTGCCAGCAGTGCCTATCAGACGAAGCTAAGCTACACCTTC
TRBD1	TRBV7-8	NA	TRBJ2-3	CASSSIGTVSTDTQYF	TGTGCCAGCAGCTCAATCGGGACAGTCAGCACAGATACGCAGTATTTT
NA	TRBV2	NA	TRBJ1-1	CASEGGAPEAFF	TGTGCCAGCGAGGGGGGAGCCCCTGAAGCTTTCTTT
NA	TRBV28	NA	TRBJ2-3	CASSLLRERATDTQYF	TGTGCCAGCAGTTTATTAAGGGAGAGGGCCACAGATACGCAGTATTTT
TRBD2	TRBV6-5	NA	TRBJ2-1	CASSYFVLASGGADNEQFF	TGTGCCAGCAGTTACTTCGTATTGGCTAGCGGGGGGGCCGACAATGAGCAGTTCTTC
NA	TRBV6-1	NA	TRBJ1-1	CASSENSVTGPPMNTEAFF	TGTGCCAGCAGTGAAAACTCAGTGACAGGACCGCCGATGAACACTGAAGCTTTCTTT
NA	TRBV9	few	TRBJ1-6	CASSPMGSNSPLHF	TGTGCCAGCAGCCCTATGGGGAGCAATTCACCCCTCCACTTT
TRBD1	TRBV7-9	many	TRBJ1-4	CASSPWDRAEKLFF	TGTGCCAGCAGCCCCTGGGACAGGGCAGAAAAACTGTTTTTT
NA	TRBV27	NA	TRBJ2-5	CASSSLGGAVETQYF	TGTGCCAGCAGTTCCCTCGGCGGGGCGGTGGAGACCCAGTACTTC
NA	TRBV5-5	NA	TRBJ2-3	CASSLRQWPSTDTQYF	TGTGCCAGCAGCTTACGTCAGTGGCCAAGCACAGATACGCAGTATTTT
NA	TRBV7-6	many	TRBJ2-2	CASSQMGGSTGELFF	TGTGCCAGCAGCCAAATGGGGGGCAGCACCGGGGAGCTGTTTTTT
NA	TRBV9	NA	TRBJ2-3	CASSRPRGSTDTQYF	TGTGCCAGCAGCCGGCCGAGGGGAAGCACAGATACGCAGTATTTT
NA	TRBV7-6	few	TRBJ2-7	CASSPNSGPYEQYF	TGTGCCAGCAGCCCCAACAGCGGCCCCTACGAGCAGTACTTC
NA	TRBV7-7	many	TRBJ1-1	CASSLTSRFLVGPPKAFF	TGTGCTAGCAGTCTCACGTCGAGGTTTCTAGTGGGGCCACCTAAAGCTTTCTTT
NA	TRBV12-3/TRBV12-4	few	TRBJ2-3	CASSLDYQPDTDTQYF	TGTGCCAGCAGCTTGGACTACCAACCAGACACAGATACGCAGTATTTT
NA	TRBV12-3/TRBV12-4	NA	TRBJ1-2	CASSLESDYGYTF	TGTGCCAGCAGTTTGGAGAGCGACTATGGCTACACCTTC
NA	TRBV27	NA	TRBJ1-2	CATAGTPLRGYTF	TGTGCCACCGCAGGGACACCCCTCCGAGGTTACACCTTC
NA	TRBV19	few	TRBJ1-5	CASKRGEPQHF	TGTGCCAGTAAAAGAGGTGAGCCCCAGCATTTT
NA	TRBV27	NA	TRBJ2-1	CASSSGPFYNEQFF	TGTGCCAGCAGTTCGGGACCCTTCTACAATGAGCAGTTCTTC
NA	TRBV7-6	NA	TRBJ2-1	CASSSRDKYNEQFF	TGTGCCAGCAGCTCCAGGGACAAGTACAATGAGCAGTTCTTC
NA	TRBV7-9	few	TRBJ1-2	CASSDQGPWGGYTF	TGTGCCAGCAGCGACCAAGGCCCATGGGGAGGCTACACCTTC
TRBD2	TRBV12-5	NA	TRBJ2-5	CASGLVSGTRNGYQETQYF	TGTGCTAGTGGTTTGGTTTCCGGGACTAGGAATGGGTACCAAGAGACCCAGTACTTC
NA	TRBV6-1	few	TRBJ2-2	CASSDLGSGELFF	TGTGCCAGCAGTGATTTGGGTTCCGGGGAGCTGTTTTTT
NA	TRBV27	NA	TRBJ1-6	CASSLKGNPYNSPLHF	TGTGCCAGCAGTTTGAAGGGAAATCCCTATAATTCACCCCTCCACTTT